This T cell receptor (beta chain) was documented in a study of T cells after yellow fever vaccination (dated by TCRdb to about 2019). For context, the study as a whole: The SMART-Seq v4 Ultra Low Input RNA kit was used to prepare libraries from fractions with low cell numbers. The cohort comprised two healthy male donors, one aged 18 to 29 and one aged 30 to 40 years. Blood samples were taken at several timepoints before and after primary and secondary immunization, and bulk PBMC replicates and cell subsets were isolated. To follow T-cell clones before and after primary and booster YFV17D yellow fever vaccination, bulk TCR alpha and beta repertoires were sequenced over time. Broad study findings and their caveats: FACS-sorted repertoires could contain abundant contaminating clonotypes from the bulk population, so computational filtering was required. The study included only two donors, which limits how far the findings can be generalized. Compared with the primary T-cell response, the secondary T-cell response was weaker but faster, peaking on day 5 rather than day 15. After the booster, most clones that had expanded after primary vaccination were detected again (almost 97% of CD4 and 70% to 90% of CD8), suggesting broad maintenance of memory. A small share of clonotypes was detected in both CD4 and CD8 compartments, with the overlap likely arising from convergent recombination.

Sequencing instrument: Illumina NovaSeq 6000. Synthesis of TCR cDNA relied on 5'RACE template switching, a step that introduced a universal primer site along with unique molecular identifiers. cDNA synthesis was primed from both the TCR alpha and TCR beta constant segments. Library amplification involved two PCR steps, and the second step added sample barcodes and sequencing adapters. Sequencing of libraries was performed on Illumina HiSeq 2500 (2x100 bp) or NovaSeq (2x150 bp). Per the authors' processing: Reads were demultiplexed and collapsed into UMI consensus sequences with MIGEC, and V(D)J alignment was performed with MiXCR. Clonotypes responding to the vaccine were identified with edgeR on replicate PBMC samples, with the criteria of FDR below 0.01 and a log2 fold change above 5 up to day 15. Bulk clonotypes were assigned CD4 or CD8 identity according to which sequenced CD4 or CD8 repertoire held them at higher abundance. TCRdb took the public reads, trimmed them with fastp at Q25, ran MiXCR for clone calling and kept in-frame beta chains. Each record represents a unique CDR3 protein, reported with the most common genes and DNA among its rows. The V and J calls and clone size are TCRdb's, not the authors'. The sample table holds a few hundred thousand distinct CDR3 sequences, of which around 12% were seen once. Of the sample, more than 3% is held by the ten largest clones.

V sheds 6 bases and J sheds 10 bases, leaving 15 bases between their ends. The CDR3 runs 13 residues from the cysteine to the phenylalanine. The retained sequence is limited to the CDR3, 39 bases, with the frame set at the first base. The germline V gene sets CDR1 to SGHTA and CDR2 to FQGNSA. Explained via the paper, the treatment or condition label denotes: live attenuated yellow fever vaccine strain. PBMCs were isolated from peripheral blood using a standard Ficoll-Paque protocol. Dynabeads CD4 and CD8 positive selection kits were used to isolate the CD4 and CD8 T-cell fractions. TriZol was used to extract RNA from bulk PBMCs, CD4 and CD8 fractions, and dextramer-positive and dextramer-negative fractions. This clonotype was seen only a few times. Its antigen is unknown. No clone much larger than this one lies a single base away; base qualities are absent.

The chain couples TRBV7-2 to TRBJ1-4; the D gene lacks a confident call. Sequencing was performed on CD4+ T cells sorted from PBMCs, taken 15 days after the yellow fever booster vaccination. The clonotype originates from a man in his late teens or twenties who received the YFV17D yellow fever vaccine. The DNA sequence is given as TGTGCCAGCAGTCAATACACTGGGCGAAAACTGTTTTTT. Translated, this is CASSQYTGRKLFF.